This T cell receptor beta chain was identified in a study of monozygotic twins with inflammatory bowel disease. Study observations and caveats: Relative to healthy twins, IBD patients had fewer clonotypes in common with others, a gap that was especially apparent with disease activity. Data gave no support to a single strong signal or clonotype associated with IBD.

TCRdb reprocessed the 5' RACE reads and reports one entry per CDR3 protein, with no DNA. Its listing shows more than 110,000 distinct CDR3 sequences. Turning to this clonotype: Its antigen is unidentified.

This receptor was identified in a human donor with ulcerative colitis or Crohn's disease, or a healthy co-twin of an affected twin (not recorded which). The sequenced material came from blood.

This CDR3 is CASSPQETWGNQPQHF. The chain employs TRBV7-8 and TRBJ1-5; no DNA is available, so the TRBD1 call from TCRdb remains unchecked. CDR3 length: 16 residues. CDR1 and CDR2 (germline): SGHVS, FQNEAQ.